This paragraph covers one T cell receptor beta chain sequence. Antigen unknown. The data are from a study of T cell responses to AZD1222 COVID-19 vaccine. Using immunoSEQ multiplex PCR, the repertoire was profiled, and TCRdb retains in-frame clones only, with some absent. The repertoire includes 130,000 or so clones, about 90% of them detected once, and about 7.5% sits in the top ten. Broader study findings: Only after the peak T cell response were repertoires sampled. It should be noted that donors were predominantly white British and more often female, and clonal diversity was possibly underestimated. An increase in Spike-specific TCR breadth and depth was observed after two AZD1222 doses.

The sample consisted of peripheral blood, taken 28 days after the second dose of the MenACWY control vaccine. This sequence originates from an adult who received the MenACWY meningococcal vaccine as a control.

CDR3: CASTEGQGYGYTF. DNA for the CDR3: TGTGCCAGTACCGAAGGACAGGGCTATGGCTACACCTTC. This chain links TRBV19 with TRBJ1-2, with 8 bases lining up with TRBD1. The junction had 5 bases not matched to a gene; V was cut back by 7 bases and J by 4 bases. From germline, CDR1 is LNHDA and CDR2 SQIVND (reference sequence). CDR3 length: 13 residues.